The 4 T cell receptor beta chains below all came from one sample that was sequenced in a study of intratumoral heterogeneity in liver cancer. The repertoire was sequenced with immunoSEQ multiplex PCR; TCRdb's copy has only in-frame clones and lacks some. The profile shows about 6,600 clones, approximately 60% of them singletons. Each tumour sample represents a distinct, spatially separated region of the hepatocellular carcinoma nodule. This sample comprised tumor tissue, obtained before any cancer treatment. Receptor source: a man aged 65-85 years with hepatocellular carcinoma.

This CDR3 reads CASSQGIPTGTEAFF. The DNA for the CDR3 is TGTGCCAGCAGCCAAGGGATCCCCACAGGCACTGAAGCTTTCTTT. The chain has TRBV3-1 (or the pseudogene TRBV3-2) and TRBJ1-1, with a tentative D call TRBD1 (5 bases). The CDR3 is 15 amino acids. With 1 base removed from V and 4 bases from J, the gap between germline ends came to 13 bases. Germline V gives CDR1 LGHDT, CDR2 YNNKEL (reference sequence).

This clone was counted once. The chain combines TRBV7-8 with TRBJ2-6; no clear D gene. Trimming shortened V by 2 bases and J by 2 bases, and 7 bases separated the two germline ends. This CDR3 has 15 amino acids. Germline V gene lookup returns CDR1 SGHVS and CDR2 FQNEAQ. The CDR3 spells CASSLHPPGANVLTF. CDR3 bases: TGTGCCAGCAGCTTACACCCGCCTGGGGCCAACGTCCTGACTTTC.

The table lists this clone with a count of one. The CDR3 nucleotides are TGTGCAAGTCGCTACCCGAAGGCAGGTGGCTACACCTTC. Translation gives CASRYPKAGGYTF. This rearrangement joins TRBV12-2 to TRBJ1-2; the D segment call TRBD1 is taken from the table without a DNA check. TRBV12-2 constitutes a pseudogene. This CDR3 contains 13 residues.

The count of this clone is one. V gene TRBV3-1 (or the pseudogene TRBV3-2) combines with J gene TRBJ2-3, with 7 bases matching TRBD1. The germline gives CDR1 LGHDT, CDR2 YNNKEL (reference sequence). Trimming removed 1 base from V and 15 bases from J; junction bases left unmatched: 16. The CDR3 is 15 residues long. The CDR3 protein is CASSQGQGQYSRGYF. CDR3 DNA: TGTGCCAGCAGCCAAGGACAGGGCCAGTACTCACGTGGATATTTT.